This is a list of T cell receptor beta chains from one sample in a study of monozygotic twins with inflammatory bowel disease. Following a re-call of the 5' RACE reads, TCRdb has one entry per CDR3 protein and lacks DNA. Recorded for this sample: about 420,000 distinct CDR3 sequences. Sequenced input: blood. The receptors originated from a human donor with ulcerative colitis or Crohn's disease, or a healthy co-twin of an affected twin (not recorded which). Both conserved end residues are part of each CDR3. Fields, in order: J gene, V gene, CDR3 protein.

J gene: TRBJ1-4; V gene: TRBV20-1; CDR3 protein: CSASRVANEKLFF
J gene: TRBJ2-5; V gene: TRBV7-2; CDR3 protein: CASSWVFEETQYF
J gene: TRBJ1-5; V gene: TRBV19; CDR3 protein: CASRPQGAGQPQHF
J gene: TRBJ1-1; V gene: TRBV5-1; CDR3 protein: CASSSAGHTNTEAFF
J gene: TRBJ2-7; V gene: TRBV5-4; CDR3 protein: CASSFGESYEQYF
J gene: TRBJ2-1; V gene: TRBV3-1; CDR3 protein: CASSPLRSGGLYNEQFF
J gene: TRBJ2-3; V gene: TRBV5-1; CDR3 protein: CASSSGATDTQYF
J gene: TRBJ1-1; V gene: TRBV6-2/TRBV6-3; CDR3 protein: CASSYGLGHTEAFF
J gene: TRBJ2-5; V gene: TRBV20-1; CDR3 protein: CSARDLAGGPETQYF
J gene: TRBJ2-3; V gene: TRBV5-3; CDR3 protein: CARSYGATLAGWDTQYF
J gene: TRBJ2-5; V gene: TRBV5-4; CDR3 protein: CASSPGGGISQETQYF
J gene: TRBJ2-3; V gene: TRBV24-1; CDR3 protein: CATSEGTLRADTQYF
J gene: TRBJ2-2; V gene: TRBV15; CDR3 protein: CATSSGARETGELFF
J gene: TRBJ2-2; V gene: TRBV6-5; CDR3 protein: CASSYSSTGELFF